This T cell receptor (beta chain) was retrieved from a study of T cell responses to AZD1222 COVID-19 vaccine. Study as a whole: Researchers grouped second doses given at about 4 or about 12 weeks into one pool.

Using immunoSEQ multiplex PCR, the repertoire was profiled, and TCRdb retains in-frame clones only, with some absent. This sample has under 75,000 clones, with roughly nine tenths found just once. Overall study findings and caveats: Possibly, clonal diversity was underestimated; donors were largely white British and included more females. A reported finding is that nearly half of spike-specific TCRs target unmutated variant regions. Spike was spanned by vaccine-associated CD4 TCRs, with dominance at 160-218 and 743-854.

A word on this clone: Its antigen is as yet unknown.

The CDR3 sequence is 14 residues long. V was pared by 4 bases and J by 4 bases, with 14 bases between. Germline CDR1 is SQVTM and CDR2 is ANQGSEA. The receptor's source is an adult in good health. Sequencing was performed on peripheral blood, taken on day 0 of AZD1222 vaccination. This sequence joins TRBV29-1 and TRBJ2-1; D possibly corresponds to TRBD1 (5 bases). CDR3 in DNA: TGCAGCGTTGGTCGGCAGGGCTTTTACAATGAGCAGTTCTTC. This sequence encodes CSVGRQGFYNEQFF.